This is a list of T cell receptor beta chains from one sample in a study of early T cells in non-severe SARS-CoV-2 infection. TCRdb processed the 5' RACE reads anew with MiXCR; each CDR3 protein has one entry. The sample includes tens of thousands of distinct CDR3 sequences, around 6.1% of them seen just once. The input for sequencing was whole blood, taken at baseline. The receptors were sampled from an adult who was a healthcare worker with PCR-confirmed SARS-CoV-2 infection or an uninfected control (not recorded which). CDR3s include the opening cysteine and the closing phenylalanine or tryptophan. D genes are given only for firm matches. Clone size, where shown, is once, few, many, or a class for clones that have expanded.

cdr3_nt	cdr3_aa	d_call	v_call	j_call	clone_size
TGTGCCAGCAGTGAGGGGACAGGGGGAGGCACTGAAGCTTTCTTT	CASSEGTGGGTEAFF	TRBD1	TRBV6-4	TRBJ1-1	many
TGTGCCAGCAGCTTAGGCAGGGCGAGGGACGAAGCTTTCTTT	CASSLGRARDEAFF	-	TRBV7-9	TRBJ1-1	-
TGTGCCAGTAGTGAGCGGGGCCTCACAGATACGCAGTATTTT	CASSERGLTDTQYF	TRBD2	TRBV19	TRBJ2-3	-
TGTGCCAGCAGCTTGGACAGGGGTATTGAAGCTTTCTTT	CASSLDRGIEAFF	TRBD1	TRBV5-5	TRBJ1-1	few
TGTGCCAGCAGTTACCCCTCGGCGGGAGGTGGAGATACGCAGTATTTT	CASSYPSAGGGDTQYF	TRBD2	TRBV6-2/TRBV6-3	TRBJ2-3	-
TGTGCCAGCAGCCGGGACAACCCAGATACGCAGTATTTT	CASSRDNPDTQYF	-	TRBV28	TRBJ2-3	-
TGCAGTGCTAGAGAGTCTAGAGAGCAGTACTTC	CSARESREQYF	-	TRBV20-1	TRBJ2-7	many
TGTGCCAGCAGCTTGCGAGGGACACCGTATGGCTACACCTTC	CASSLRGTPYGYTF	-	TRBV5-6	TRBJ1-2	few
TGTGCCAGCAGCTTACAGGGGGAGGCAGATACGCAGTATTTT	CASSLQGEADTQYF	TRBD1	TRBV28	TRBJ2-3	few
TGTGCCAGCAGTTTCCCGAGGGATCTTTCACCCCTCCACTTT	CASSFPRDLSPLHF	-	TRBV28	TRBJ1-6	many
TGTGCCAGCAGCCAAACCGGGAGCATCAATGAGCAGTTCTTC	CASSQTGSINEQFF	-	TRBV4-2	TRBJ2-1	many
TGTGCCAGCAGTTTAGTGGGCCCGTGGAACATTCAGTACTTC	CASSLVGPWNIQYF	-	TRBV12-3/TRBV12-4	TRBJ2-4	many
TGCGCCAGCAGCCAAGAAAGAGGACTAGCGGGTGCAGAGACCCAGTACTTC	CASSQERGLAGAETQYF	TRBD2	TRBV4-1	TRBJ2-5	-
TGTGCCAGCAGCCAAACTAGTGATTGGTCCTACGAGCAGTACTTC	CASSQTSDWSYEQYF	-	TRBV3-1	TRBJ2-7	many
TGTGCCAGCAGTTTAGACATAAAGTCTAATGAAAAACTGTTTTTT	CASSLDIKSNEKLFF	-	TRBV6-5	TRBJ1-4	-
TGTGCCAGCAGCCTCCTAGGGGGCAATGAGCAGTTCTTC	CASSLLGGNEQFF	-	TRBV9	TRBJ2-1	-
TGTGCCAGCACCCCGGTTGACAGGTTGAACACCGGGGAGCTGTTTTTT	CASTPVDRLNTGELFF	-	TRBV27	TRBJ2-2	many
TGTGCCAGCAGCTTAGTGGCAGGTTCAGATACGCAGTATTTT	CASSLVAGSDTQYF	-	TRBV7-6	TRBJ2-3	-
TGTGCCAGCACATCTGGGGCCAACGTCCTGACTTTC	CASTSGANVLTF	-	TRBV28	TRBJ2-6	few
TGTGCCAGCAGCTTGCTGGTGCTAGCGGGGGGTAGTGAGCAGTTCTTC	CASSLLVLAGGSEQFF	TRBD2	TRBV5-4	TRBJ2-1	few
TGTGCCAGCTCACCACCGGAGTACCAAGAGACCCAGTACTTC	CASSPPEYQETQYF	-	TRBV18	TRBJ2-5	few
TGCGCCAGCAGCCTGCCACGGGCGGGAGGTTTCTCCTACAATGAGCAGTTCTTC	CASSLPRAGGFSYNEQFF	TRBD2	TRBV4-1	TRBJ2-1	many
TGCGCCAGCAGCCCCTTCGGGACTAGCGGGAGGGGAGCCAAAAACATTCAGTACTTC	CASSPFGTSGRGAKNIQYF	TRBD2	TRBV4-1	TRBJ2-4	many
TGTGCCAGCAGCCGGCTGTCTTACAATGAGCAGTTCTTC	CASSRLSYNEQFF	-	TRBV7-9	TRBJ2-1	many
TGCGCCAGCAGCCAGGTACCCGGGACAGATAATTCACCCCTCCACTTT	CASSQVPGTDNSPLHF	TRBD1	TRBV4-1	TRBJ1-6	many
TGTGCCAGCAGCCCAGACCTTCTCTACAATGAGCAGTTCTTC	CASSPDLLYNEQFF	-	TRBV5-5	TRBJ2-1	-
TGTGCCAGCAGTTGGACCGCGGGCCGACGGACCGGGGAGCTGTTTTTT	CASSWTAGRRTGELFF	-	TRBV28	TRBJ2-2	many
TGTGCCAGCAGCCCGGGACTAGCGGGCGAGCAGTACTTC	CASSPGLAGEQYF	TRBD2	TRBV12-3/TRBV12-4	TRBJ2-7	-
TGTGCCAGCAGGCACAGGGGGAATGAGCAGTTCTTC	CASRHRGNEQFF	TRBD1	TRBV6-2/TRBV6-3	TRBJ2-1	many
TGTGCCAGCAGCTTATCAGGGAGGAGGCTGTTTTTT	CASSLSGRRLFF	-	TRBV11-2	TRBJ2-2	many
TGTGCCAGCAGCTCTCTGCGGGCCCCAGGCACCGGGGAGCTGTTTTTT	CASSSLRAPGTGELFF	-	TRBV11-2	TRBJ2-2	many
TGCAGTGCTAGACGACCGGTTAGCAATCAGCCCCAGCATTTT	CSARRPVSNQPQHF	-	TRBV20-1	TRBJ1-5	many
TGCGCCAGCAGCTTGTTGCGGACAACAACTAATGAAAAACTGTTTTTT	CASSLLRTTTNEKLFF	-	TRBV5-1	TRBJ1-4	many